This T cell receptor (beta chain) was recorded in a study of blood T cell repertoires in COVID-19. The CDR3 spans 13 residues. With 4 bases clipped from V and 4 bases from J, the junction kept 4 bases outside the gene matches. Germline CDR1 SGHRS, CDR2 YFSETQ. Data came from immunoSEQ multiplex PCR; TCRdb stores just in-frame clones and leaves some out. The table lists about 400,000 clones, approximately 86% of them singletons. The sequence derives from a woman in her forties with acute COVID-19. Material: PBMCs or T cells enriched from blood (not recorded which). This sequence joins TRBV5-1 and TRBJ2-5, with TRBD1 matching 7 bases. The CDR3 DNA follows: TGCGCCAGCAGCAACCACAGGGGAGAGACCCAGTACTTC. Translation: CASSNHRGETQYF. Using reference TRBV5-1 and TRBJ2-5 for the parts outside the CDR3, the full variable domain is KAGVTQTPRYLIKTRGQQVTLSCSPISGHRSVSWYQQTPGQGLQFLFEYFSETQRNKGNFPGRFSGRQFSNSRSEMNVSTLELGDSALYLCASSNHRGETQYFGPGTRLLVL.